The source of this T cell receptor beta chain is a study of shared clonotypes between healthy human individuals. Data came from immunoSEQ multiplex PCR; TCRdb stores just in-frame clones and leaves some out. The repertoire consists of around 550,000 clones, with 85% to 95% occurring once and the leading ten covering around 0.12%. Germline CDR1 and CDR2: KGHSH and LQKENI. This CDR3 has 16 amino acids. Trimming took 3 bases from V and 0 from J, leaving 12 bases between them. The naive CD8 population came from CD45RO-negative cells selected for CCR7, without terminally differentiated effector memory CD45RA+ cells.

The source of this sequence is a woman aged 30 to 39 in good health. The specimen sequenced was naive CD8+ T cells sorted from blood. The rearrangement joins TRBV18 to TRBJ2-1; the D gene is possibly TRBD2 (5 bases). The CDR3 sequence is CASSPSRRSSYNEQFF. CDR3 coding DNA: TGTGCCAGCTCACCTTCAAGGAGGAGCTCCTACAATGAGCAGTTCTTC.